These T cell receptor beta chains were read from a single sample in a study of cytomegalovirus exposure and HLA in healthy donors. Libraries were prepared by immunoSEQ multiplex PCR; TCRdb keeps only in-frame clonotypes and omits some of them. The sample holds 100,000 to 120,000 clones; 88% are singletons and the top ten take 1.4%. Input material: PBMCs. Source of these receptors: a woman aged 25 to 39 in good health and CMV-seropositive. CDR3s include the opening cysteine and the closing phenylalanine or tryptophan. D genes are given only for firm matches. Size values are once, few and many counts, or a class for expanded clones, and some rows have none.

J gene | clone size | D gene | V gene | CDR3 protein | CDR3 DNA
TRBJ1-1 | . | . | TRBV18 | CASSPPGQMNTEAFF | TGTGCCAGCTCACCACCTGGACAGATGAACACTGAAGCTTTCTTT
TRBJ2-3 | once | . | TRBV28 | CASRGRGGSAVDTQYF | TGTGCCAGCAGGGGAAGAGGGGGTAGCGCGGTAGATACGCAGTATTTT
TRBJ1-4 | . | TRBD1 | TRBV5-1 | CASKLTGDPNEKLFF | TGCGCCAGCAAACTTACAGGGGATCCTAATGAAAAACTGTTTTTT
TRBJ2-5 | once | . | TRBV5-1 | CASSPGSRRETQYF | TGCGCCAGCAGCCCCGGATCTAGGAGGGAGACCCAGTACTTC
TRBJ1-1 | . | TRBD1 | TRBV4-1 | CASSQPGTGGEAFF | TGCGCCAGCAGCCAACCCGGGACAGGAGGGGAAGCTTTCTTT
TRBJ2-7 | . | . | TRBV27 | CASSPSGVRSYEQYF | TGTGCCAGCAGCCCTTCCGGGGTTAGATCCTACGAGCAGTACTTC
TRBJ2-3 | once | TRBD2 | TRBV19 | CASIETSGYTQYF | TGTGCCAGTATAGAGACTAGCGGTTATACGCAGTATTTT
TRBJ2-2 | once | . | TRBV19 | CASRKSGVGKLFF | TGTGCCAGTAGGAAATCAGGGGTCGGCAAGCTGTTTTTT
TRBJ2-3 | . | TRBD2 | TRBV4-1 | CASSQGSGMADTQYF | TGCGCCAGCAGCCAAGGGAGCGGGATGGCGGATACGCAGTATTTT
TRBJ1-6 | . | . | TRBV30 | CAWSGAGGSFNSPLHF | TGTGCCTGGAGCGGAGCGGGAGGATCGTTCAATTCACCCCTCCACTTT
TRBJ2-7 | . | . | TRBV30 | CAWSVGGYEQYF | TGTGCCTGGAGTGTAGGCGGTTACGAGCAGTACTTC
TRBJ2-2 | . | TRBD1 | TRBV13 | CASSFGQGYTGELFF | TGTGCCAGCAGCTTCGGACAGGGATACACCGGGGAGCTGTTTTTT
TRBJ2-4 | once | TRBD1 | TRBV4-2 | CASSWDRAPLAKNIQYF | TGTGCCAGCAGCTGGGACAGGGCCCCTCTAGCCAAAAACATTCAGTACTTC
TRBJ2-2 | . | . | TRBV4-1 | CASSHSGSSISGELFF | TGCGCCAGCAGCCATTCCGGGAGTTCGATTTCCGGGGAGCTGTTTTTT
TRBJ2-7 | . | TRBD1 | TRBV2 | CASSPDRGVEQYF | TGTGCCAGCAGTCCGGACAGGGGGGTCGAGCAGTACTTC
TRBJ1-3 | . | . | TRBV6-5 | CASSSPRTPGNTIYF | TGTGCCAGCAGTTCCCCGCGCACCCCTGGAAACACCATATATTTT
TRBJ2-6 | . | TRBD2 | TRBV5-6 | CASSLDGLAGDSGANVLTF | TGTGCCAGCAGCTTGGACGGGCTAGCGGGGGACTCTGGGGCCAACGTCCTGACTTTC
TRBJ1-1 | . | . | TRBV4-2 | CASSPQSGFNTEAFF | TGTGCCAGCAGCCCTCAGTCGGGTTTTAACACTGAAGCTTTCTTT
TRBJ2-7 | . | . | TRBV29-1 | CSVEEGAHEQYF | TGCAGCGTTGAAGAGGGGGCCCACGAGCAGTACTTC
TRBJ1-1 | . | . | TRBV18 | CASSPRGSTEAFF | TGTGCCAGCTCACCCCGGGGGAGCACTGAAGCTTTCTTT
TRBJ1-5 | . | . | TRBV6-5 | CASSYSGGSNQPQHF | TGTGCCAGCAGTTACTCTGGGGGGAGCAATCAGCCCCAGCATTTT
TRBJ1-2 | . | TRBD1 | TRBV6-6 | CASSSGTGHGYTF | TGTGCCAGCAGTTCCGGGACAGGGCACGGCTACACCTTC
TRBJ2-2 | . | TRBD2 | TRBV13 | CASSHSGSRAKDTGELFF | TGTGCCAGCAGTCATAGCGGGAGTCGGGCTAAGGACACCGGGGAGCTGTTTTTT
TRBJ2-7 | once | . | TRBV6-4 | CASSEWVQGSYEQYF | TGTGCCAGCAGTGAATGGGTCCAGGGAAGCTACGAGCAGTACTTC
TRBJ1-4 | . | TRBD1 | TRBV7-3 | CASSWGTVRGEKLFF | TGTGCCAGCAGCTGGGGGACAGTCCGGGGTGAAAAACTGTTTTTT
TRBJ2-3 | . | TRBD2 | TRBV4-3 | CASSGLRGGPDTQYF | TGCGCCAGCAGCGGGCTGCGGGGGGGCCCAGATACGCAGTATTTT
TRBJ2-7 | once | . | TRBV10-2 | CASKASAPYEQYF | TGCGCCAGCAAGGCTAGCGCACCCTACGAGCAGTACTTC
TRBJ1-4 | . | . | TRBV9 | CASSVAGSRDEKLFF | TGTGCCAGCAGCGTAGCGGGGAGTAGGGATGAAAAACTGTTTTTT
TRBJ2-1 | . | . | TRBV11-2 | CASSLVGSYNEQFF | TGTGCCAGCAGCTTAGTCGGCTCCTACAATGAGCAGTTCTTC
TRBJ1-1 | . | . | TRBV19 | CASSGANTEAFF | TGTGCCAGCTCGGGAGCGAACACTGAAGCTTTCTTT
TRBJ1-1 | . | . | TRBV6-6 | CASSYQGADTEAFF | TGTGCCAGCAGTTATCAAGGGGCAGACACTGAAGCTTTCTTT
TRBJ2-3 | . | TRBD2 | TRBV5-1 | CASSLERGPDTQYF | TGCGCCAGCAGCTTGGAGCGGGGTCCAGATACGCAGTATTTT
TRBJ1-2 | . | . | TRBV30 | CAWSRVAGGGYTF | TGTGCCTGGAGTAGAGTTGCGGGGGGTGGCTACACCTTC
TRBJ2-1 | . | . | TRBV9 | CASSPGGRNEQFF | TGTGCCAGCAGCCCCGGTGGTCGCAATGAGCAGTTCTTC
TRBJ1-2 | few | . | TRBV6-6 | CASSYGDYGYTF | TGTGCCAGCAGTTACGGAGATTATGGCTACACCTTC
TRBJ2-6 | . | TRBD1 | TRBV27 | CASRPTDRGQSWGANVLTF | TGTGCCAGCAGGCCTACGGACAGGGGGCAATCGTGGGGGGCCAACGTCCTGACTTTC
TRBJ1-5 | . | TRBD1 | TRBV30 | CAWSDGSGGSQPQHF | TGTGCCTGGAGCGACGGGTCAGGGGGCAGTCAGCCCCAGCATTTT
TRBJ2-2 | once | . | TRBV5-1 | CASSLTGTLTGELFF | TGCGCCAGCAGCTTGACAGGCACCCTCACCGGGGAGCTGTTTTTT
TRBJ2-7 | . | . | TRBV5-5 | CASSLAGVAQYEQYF | TGTGCCAGCAGCTTGGCCGGAGTAGCCCAGTACGAGCAGTACTTC
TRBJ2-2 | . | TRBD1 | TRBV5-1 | CASSSGTGGTNTGELFF | TGCGCCAGCAGCTCCGGGACAGGGGGTACGAACACCGGGGAGCTGTTTTTT
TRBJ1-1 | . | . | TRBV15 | CATTRGREAFF | TGTGCCACCACAAGGGGGAGAGAAGCTTTCTTT
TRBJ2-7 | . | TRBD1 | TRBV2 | CASSVDRGTYEQYF | TGTGCCAGCAGTGTAGACAGGGGGACCTACGAGCAGTACTTC
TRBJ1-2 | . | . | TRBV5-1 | CASSPERSVGYGYTF | TGCGCCAGCAGCCCCGAACGGTCCGTCGGCTATGGCTACACCTTC
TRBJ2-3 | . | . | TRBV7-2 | CASSLAGATDTQYF | TGTGCCAGCAGCTTAGCGGGAGCCACAGATACGCAGTATTTT
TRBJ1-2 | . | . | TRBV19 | CASSIDRKYGYTF | TGTGCCAGTAGTATCGACAGAAAATATGGCTACACCTTC
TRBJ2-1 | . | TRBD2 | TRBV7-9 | CASSPRPSGPGDEQFF | TGTGCCAGCAGCCCCCGGCCTAGCGGACCGGGTGACGAGCAGTTCTTC
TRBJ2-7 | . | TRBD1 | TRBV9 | CASSVGIRDREVEQYF | TGTGCCAGCAGCGTAGGCATTAGGGACAGGGAGGTTGAGCAGTACTTC
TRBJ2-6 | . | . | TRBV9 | CASRDRASGANVLTF | TGTGCCAGCAGAGACAGAGCCTCTGGGGCCAACGTCCTGACTTTC
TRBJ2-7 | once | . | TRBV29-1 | CSGRDSSSYEQYF | TGCAGCGGACGGGACTCGAGCTCCTACGAGCAGTACTTC
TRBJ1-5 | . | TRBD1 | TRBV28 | CASSFSGTGDQPQHF | TGTGCCAGCAGCTTCAGCGGGACAGGTGATCAGCCCCAGCATTTT
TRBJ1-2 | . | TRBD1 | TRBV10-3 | CAISGANRGLNYGYTF | TGTGCCATCAGTGGGGCAAACAGGGGACTTAACTATGGCTACACCTTC
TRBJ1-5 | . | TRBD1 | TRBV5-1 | CASSTGQGGGPQHF | TGCGCCAGCAGCACAGGACAGGGTGGAGGGCCCCAGCATTTT
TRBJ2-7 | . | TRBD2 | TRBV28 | CASSLVAAGGPDEQYF | TGTGCCAGCAGTTTAGTCGCAGCGGGAGGGCCCGACGAGCAGTACTTC